The next 5 T cell receptor beta chains were all read from a single sample in a study of Ad26.COV2.S vaccination and SARS-CoV-2 variants. As to treatment: 19 received Ad26.COV2.S at low or high dose, single or two shots; several received placebo; per-sample allocation not given. On day 63 after the first injection, vaccine and placebo recipients gave samples. Libraries were prepared by immunoSEQ multiplex PCR; TCRdb keeps only in-frame clonotypes and omits some of them. The sample gives 250,000 or so clones, roughly 85% of which show up once; roughly 3% is in the top ten. The material sequenced was peripheral blood, taken in a trial of Ad26.COV2.S vaccine versus placebo. The receptors originated from a person aged 18 to 59 who received the Ad26.COV2.S COVID-19 vaccine or a placebo.

This chain uses TRBV7-2 with TRBJ1-4; TRBD1 aligns across 9 bases. CDR1 and CDR2 (germline): SGHTA, FQGNSA. This CDR3 is 16 amino acids long. The V gene end was trimmed by 0 bases and the J gene end by 8 bases; junction bases not matched to a gene: 7. CDR3 loop: CASSLAPTGGEEKLFF. The CDR3 nucleotides are TGTGCCAGCAGCTTAGCCCCGACAGGGGGAGAAGAAAAACTGTTTTTT. Combining the CDR3 with reference TRBV7-2 and TRBJ1-4 gives the whole variable domain GAGVSQSPSNKVTEKGKDVELRCDPISGHTALYWYRQSLGQGLEFLIYFQGNSAPDKSGLPSDRFSAERTGGSVSTLTIQRTQQEDSAVYLCASSLAPTGGEEKLFFGSGTQLSVL.

This clone was recorded a few times. This chain connects TRBV7-9 to TRBJ1-2; 11 positions match TRBD1. The junction had 6 bases not matched to a gene; V was cut back by 5 bases and J by 7 bases. This CDR3 is 14 amino acids long. Germline V gene sequence: CDR1 SEHNR, CDR2 FQNEAQ (reference sequence). The CDR3 coding sequence is TGTGCCAGCAGCGGGCGTGGACAGGGGGCTGGCTACACCTTC. Amino acid sequence: CASSGRGQGAGYTF. The variable domain in full, completed from reference TRBV7-9 and TRBJ1-2, reads DTGVSQNPRHKITKRGQNVTFRCDPISEHNRLYWYRQTLGQGPEFLTYFQNEAQLEKSRLLSDRFSAERPKGSFSTLEIQRTEQGDSAMYLCASSGRGQGAGYTFGSGTRLTVV.

With respect to this clone: The sample contains more than one DNA sequence encoding this CDR3. This chain uses TRBV2 with TRBJ1-3; D remains unclear. CDR1 is SNHLY, CDR2 FYNNEI, per germline. V lost 1 base to trimming and J lost 1 base, with 5 bases between them. This CDR3 contains 14 residues. The DNA of the CDR3 is TGTGCCAGCAGTGAAGTGGGATCTGGAAACACCATATATTTT. It yields the protein CASSEVGSGNTIYF.

V and J are TRBV6-5 and TRBJ1-1; D not certain. V was cut by 6 bases and J by 1 base, with 12 bases left in between. CDR1 and CDR2 (germline): MNHEY, SVGAGI. The CDR3 sequence is 14 residues long. Written as DNA, the CDR3 is TGTGCCAGCAGGGGGAAGGGAACGAACACTGAAGCTTTCTTT. Amino acid sequence: CASRGKGTNTEAFF.

The V gene is TRBV4-3, the J gene TRBJ1-5; D is unclear. This CDR3 has 16 amino acids. Germline values: CDR1 LGHNA, CDR2 YSLEER. The V gene lost 0 bases and the J gene lost 0 bases, with 9 bases spanning the gap. Written as DNA, the CDR3 is TGCGCCAGCAGCCAAGAGGTAGTTCCTAGCAATCAGCCCCAGCATTTT. Translating gives CASSQEVVPSNQPQHF.